Sequencing of this T cell receptor beta chain was carried out in a study of cytotoxic CD8 clonotypes in ibrutinib-treated CLL. The planned depth of sequencing spanned 1 in 200,000 to 1 in 1 million T cells. Using immunoSEQ multiplex PCR, the repertoire was profiled, and TCRdb retains in-frame clones only, with some absent. The sample yields about 140,000 clones, 65% to 85% seen once. Notes on the study in general: At ibrutinib response, clonality increased, and at progression it declined back toward baseline.

With respect to this clone: What it recognizes is unknown.

From germline, CDR1 is GTSNPN and CDR2 SVGIG (reference sequence). CDR3 size: 13 residues. With 4 bases removed from V and 5 bases from J, the gap between germline ends came to 11 bases. The genes are TRBV30 and TRBJ2-2; unclear D gene. The origin of this receptor is a human donor with chronic lymphocytic leukemia. The input for sequencing was PBMCs, taken after 36 months of ibrutinib treatment. Written as DNA, the CDR3 is TGTGCCTGGAAAGTAGTGAAAACCGGGGAGCTGTTTTTT. Encoded protein: CAWKVVKTGELFF.